These 5 T cell receptor beta chains were sequenced from one sample in a study of blood T cell repertoires in COVID-19 (dated by TCRdb to 2020 to 2022). Preparation of the library involved the immunoSEQ multiplex PCR assay. TCRdb holds this immuneACCESS table with in-frame rearrangements only. Some clones are missing; in checked studies, unresolved V genes explain under half, and the rest has no known cause. The sample has approximately 90,000 clones on record, more than 80% of them singletons. The ten largest account for 15% to 20% of the sample. The source material was peripheral blood. The origin of the receptors is an elderly woman with acute or convalescent COVID-19.

The genes are TRBV7-8 and TRBJ1-2; possible D gene TRBD1, 5 bases. V lost 1 base to trimming and J lost 2 bases, with 20 bases between them. The CDR3 has 18 residues. From germline, CDR1 is SGHVS and CDR2 FQNEAQ. The CDR3 protein is CASSLDDQYAGRNYGYTF. The CDR3 region has the DNA TGTGCCAGCAGCTTAGACGATCAATACGCGGGACGGAACTATGGCTACACCTTC.

V usage is TRBV5-1 and J usage is TRBJ2-7; the D is unclear. The CDR3 is made up of 13 amino acids. V was trimmed by 4 bases and J by 2 bases, leaving 10 bases between them. Looked up from germline, CDR1 is SGHRS and CDR2 is YFSETQ. CDR3 coding DNA: TGCGCCAGCAGCCTGGACGGAGCCTACGAGCAGTACTTC. Its protein is CASSLDGAYEQYF. The full variable domain, in which reference TRBV5-1 and TRBJ2-7 provide the parts outside the CDR3, is KAGVTQTPRYLIKTRGQQVTLSCSPISGHRSVSWYQQTPGQGLQFLFEYFSETQRNKGNFPGRFSGRQFSNSRSEMNVSTLELGDSALYLCASSLDGAYEQYFGPGTRLTVT.

This chain joins TRBV29-1 and TRBJ1-2, with D possibly TRBD1 on 6 matching bases. The CDR3 length is 13 residues. In germline, CDR1 is SQVTM, CDR2 ANQGSEA. With 3 bases removed from V and 6 bases from J, the gap between germline ends came to 14 bases. The CDR3 loop is CSVDRTARDGYTF. The DNA of the CDR3 is TGCAGCGTTGATAGGACAGCTAGGGATGGCTACACCTTC.

The chain links TRBV6-5 to TRBJ2-1; D perhaps matches TRBD2 (5 bases). This CDR3 spans 15 amino acids. The germline V and J ends were trimmed by 2 bases and 0 bases, with 8 bases remaining between them. Germline lookup yields CDR1 MNHEY and CDR2 SVGAGI. CDR3 protein: CASSYGRSSYNEQFF. The CDR3 DNA sequence: TGTGCCAGCAGTTACGGGAGAAGCTCCTACAATGAGCAGTTCTTC.

The V call is TRBV29-1, the J call TRBJ2-3; a possible D gene is TRBD2 (5 bases). This CDR3 has 12 amino acids. Germline V gene sequence: CDR1 SQVTM, CDR2 ANQGSEA. V lost 5 bases and J lost 5, with 11 bases in between. The CDR3 protein is CSVTVARDTQYF. The CDR3 DNA follows: TGCAGCGTTACTGTAGCGAGAGATACGCAGTATTTT.